The 7 T cell receptor beta chains listed next were all sequenced from one sample in a study of cytomegalovirus exposure and HLA in healthy donors. The PCR had 60 Vbeta and 13 Jbeta primers. This table comes from immunoSEQ multiplex PCR, and its TCRdb copy is limited to in-frame clones, with some not included. The data hold 77,000 or so clones, with 78% observed a single time. The sequencing input was PBMCs. These receptors were collected from a man aged 35 to 55 in good health and CMV-seronegative.

This clone was picked up one time. J is TRBJ2-3 and V is TRBV5-5, with 7 bases that match TRBD1. CDR3 length: 16 amino acids. Germline CDR1 reads SGHKS; CDR2 reads YYEKEE (reference sequence). J was trimmed by 1 base and V by 4 bases; bases with no gene match: 9. In DNA, the CDR3 is TGTGCCAGCAGCCCGCTGGGACAGACTGGCACAGATACGCAGTATTTT. Residues: CASSPLGQTGTDTQYF.

This chain connects TRBV11-3 to TRBJ2-2, with a possible D match to TRBD1 (5 bases). The length of the CDR3 is 16 residues. Trimming removed 4 bases from V and 5 bases from J, with 17 bases in between. In germline, CDR1 is SGHNT, CDR2 YENEEA. The CDR3 reads CASSSPQGVRTGELFF. DNA of the CDR3: TGTGCCAGCAGCTCCCCTCAAGGGGTGAGAACCGGGGAGCTGTTTTTT.

The CDR3 DNA follows: TGTGCCAGTAGTCTCGCGGCGGGAGTGCAAAACATTCAGTACTTC. It encodes CASSLAAGVQNIQYF. V usage is TRBV19 and J usage is TRBJ2-4, with TRBD2 matching 7 bases. Germline-derived CDR1 and CDR2 are LNHDA and SQIVND (reference sequence). CDR3 length: 15 amino acids. V was clipped by 5 bases and J by 5 bases; unmatched bases: 9. Combining the CDR3 with reference TRBV19 and TRBJ2-4 gives the whole variable domain DGGITQSPKYLFRKEGQNVTLSCEQNLNHDAMYWYRQDPGQGLRLIYYSQIVNDFQKGDIAEGYSVSREKKESFPLTVTSAQKNPTAFYLCASSLAAGVQNIQYFGAGTRLSVL.

The genes are TRBV10-3 and TRBJ2-2, with no clear D. The CDR3 length is 14 residues. Germline CDR1 is ENHRY and CDR2 is SYGVKD. Trimming took 3 bases from V and 1 from J, leaving 6 bases between them. The CDR3 DNA is TGTGCCATCAGTGAATTCGGGAACACCGGGGAGCTGTTTTTT. This codes for CAISEFGNTGELFF.

The chain carries TRBV30 and TRBJ1-1; D uncertain. Germline lookup yields CDR1 GTSNPN and CDR2 SVGIG (reference sequence). This CDR3 is 11 amino acids long. With 4 bases removed from V and 3 bases from J, the gap between germline ends came to 6 bases. The CDR3 coding sequence is TGTGCCTGGACTGGCTACACTGAAGCTTTCTTT. This gives the protein CAWTGYTEAFF. Based on the CDR3 plus reference TRBV30 and TRBJ1-1, the full variable domain is SQTIHQWPATLVQPVGSPLSLECTVEGTSNPNLYWYRQAAGRGLQLLFYSVGIGQISSEVPQNLSASRPQDRQFILSSKKLLLSDSGFYLCAWTGYTEAFFGQGTRLTVV.

The rearrangement links TRBV11-3 to TRBJ2-3, with D possibly matching TRBD1 (5 bases). CDR1 is SGHNT and CDR2 is YENEEA in the germline V gene. The CDR3 loop spans 14 amino acids. Trimming cost V 2 bases and J 1 base, with 7 bases left between them. This CDR3 is CASSLRGRTDTQYF. CDR3 sequence (DNA): TGTGCCAGCAGCTTAAGGGGTCGCACAGATACGCAGTATTTT. Full variable domain (rest looked up from reference TRBV11-3 and TRBJ2-3): EAGVVQSPRYKIIEKKQPVAFWCNPISGHNTLYWYLQNLGQGPELLIRYENEEAVDDSQLPKDRFSAERLKGVDSTLKIQPAELGDSAVYLCASSLRGRTDTQYFGPGTRLTVL.

The chain employs TRBV6-5 and TRBJ1-5; a possible D gene is TRBD1 (5 bases). The CDR3 is made up of 9 amino acids. Between the trimmed V and J ends, which lost 7 bases and 15 bases, there was a span of 10 bases. The germline CDR1 and CDR2 sequences are MNHEY and SVGAGI. DNA for the CDR3: TGTGCCAGCACTTGGACAAGGCATTTT. Its translation: CASTWTRHF.